This T cell receptor beta chain was sequenced during a study of T cell responses to AZD1222 COVID-19 vaccine. Assay: immunoSEQ multiplex PCR; the TCRdb copy retains only in-frame clones and omits some. The repertoire has approximately 120,000 clones, 75% to 90% of them found once; the top ten carry approximately 4.4%. This clone appeared a single time. Looked up from germline, CDR1 is SGHDN and CDR2 is FVKESK. The CDR3 contains 13 residues. The V end was cut by 1 base, the J end by 9 bases, with 10 bases between. The chain joins TRBV14 to TRBJ1-5; unclear D gene. This material consisted of peripheral blood, taken 28 days after the second AZD1222 dose. This sequence was found in an adult who received the AZD1222 COVID-19 vaccine. CDR3: CASSQGGGSPQHF. CDR3 nucleotides: TGTGCCAGCAGCCAAGGGGGAGGATCGCCCCAGCATTTT.